This T cell receptor (beta chain) appears in the sequencing data of a study of blood T cell repertoires in COVID-19 (dated by TCRdb to the early 2020s). Concerning the study at large: The collaborator samples originated in the United States, Italy and Spain and spanned the acute and convalescent phases of COVID-19. A de-identified subject ID, COVID-19 status, age in years and sex were almost always included in the sample metadata. Deeply sampled blood TCRbeta repertoires from subjects exposed to, actively infected with, or recovered from COVID-19 were included in the dataset. Where HLA class I and class II types were available, the types were taken from metadata supplied by the sample provider, not from assay-based typing. The samples were drawn from two sources: the first 160 participants of the ongoing ImmuneRACE study, and fewer than 1,500 subjects contributed by 6 global collaborators. The repertoires were made available in a free public database intended to serve as a resource for research on the immune response to SARS-CoV-2. The material from the prospective study consisted of cDNA or gDNA derived from T cells, B-cell-depleted T cells, or PBMCs.

Points on this clone: The antigen it recognizes is unknown. Base qualities were left out, and no much larger clone turns up one base away.

In Seattle, one collaborating source enrolled patients while the infection was active and tracked those patients longitudinally over the course of disease. Whole blood was collected in K2EDTA tubes by collaborating institutions according to the institutions' own protocols. Collaborator samples were shipped for TCRbeta analysis as frozen whole blood, isolated PBMCs, or DNA extracted from either sample type. Study-wide findings and limitations: Clinical and demographic metadata were provided uncurated, with the amount varying by source and participant.

The CDR3 spans 15 residues, from the cysteine through the phenylalanine. The CDR3 DNA has 45 bases and is translated from base 1. As encoded in the germline V gene (reference sequence), CDR1 is MNHNY while CDR2 is SVGAGI. The germline V end is reduced by 5 bases and the J end by 0 bases; junction bases left unmatched: 2. The immunoSEQ Assay, a bias-controlled multiplex PCR, was used to amplify TCRbeta CDR3 regions from genomic DNA. On the authors' methods: The number of nucleated cells in each sample was estimated by amplification of reference gene primers within the assay. Sequence reads were collapsed and filtered to measure the absolute abundance of every unique TCRbeta CDR3 rearrangement. For each sample, productive Simpson clonality was calculated as the square root of Simpson's diversity index over productive rearrangements. The clones in this table, taken by TCRdb from immuneACCESS, are in-frame only. Not every clone is retained; where verified, under half of the shortfall comes from an unresolved V gene, and the cause of the rest is unknown. The V and J calls and clone size come from that table; D and trimming were worked out from the DNA. The sample has around 400,000 clones on record, more than 70% of them singletons. 2% to 2.5% of the sample is in the top ten clones.

The TCR sequence derives from a woman aged 55 to 70 with COVID-19, enrolled during active disease. Sequenced sample: peripheral blood. The chain was built from TRBV6-6 and TRBJ1-5, with 9 bases matching TRBD1. In nucleotides, the sequence is TGTGCCAGCAGTCGACAGGGGGATAGCAATCAGCCCCAGCATTTT. It translates to CASSRQGDSNQPQHF.